The T cell receptor beta chain under discussion was sequenced for a study of cytomegalovirus exposure and HLA in healthy donors. General study findings and limits: For most TCR sequences rarity was the rule, although some public TCRs occurred in many donors.

Comments on this clone: Antigen specificity is unknown.

This CDR3 region has 13 residues. Germline V lookup: CDR1 SGHDT, CDR2 YYEEEE. V was clipped by 2 bases and J by 6 bases, with 9 bases between them. TCRdb keeps only in-frame clones here, not all; method: immunoSEQ multiplex PCR. Of about 44,000 clones listed, roughly 93% are singletons. The sequencing sample was made of PBMCs. This TCR came from a woman between 18 and 29 years old in good health and CMV-seronegative. The rearrangement joins TRBV5-6 to TRBJ2-4; D might be TRBD1 (6 bases). The CDR3 bases are TGTGCCAGCAGCTTAGTAGGGGGAAACATTCAGTACTTC. It translates to CASSLVGGNIQYF.